This entry concerns a single T cell receptor (beta chain). It was treatment-naive patients with stable or active relapsing-remitting disease who made up the multiple sclerosis controls. This sample was included in a study of CD8 T cells in Susac syndrome. The CDR3 contains 16 residues. Germline loops: CDR1 SGHAT, CDR2 FQNNGV. V was pared by 2 bases and J by 1 base, with 6 bases of the junction left unmatched. Random hexamers were used to reverse transcribe the RNA input (about 0.45 to 1 ug). By means of immunoSEQ multiplex PCR, TCR beta CDR3 spanning 54 Vbeta and 13 Jbeta underwent amplification. TCRdb re-called the immunoSEQ multiplex PCR reads through MiXCR, storing one row per CDR3 protein. This sample has 100,000 to 150,000 distinct CDR3 sequences; roughly 80% occur once, and the top ten carry roughly 0.5%.

The source material was CD8+ T cells from PBMCs. The receptor was isolated from a human donor with multiple sclerosis. This chain joins TRBV11-2 and TRBJ2-5, with 8 bases fitting TRBD1. CDR3 amino acids: CASSLWDRQFQETQYF. DNA for the CDR3: TGTGCCAGCAGCTTATGGGACAGGCAGTTCCAAGAGACCCAGTACTTC.